This TCR beta chain was documented in a study of spatial heterogeneity in lung cancer. Study-wide points: How many expanded intratumoral alpha and beta TCRs were present tracked the tumor mutation count, which was a count of nonsynonymous mutations.

About this clonotype itself: Its antigen is still unknown. This beta chain is a stray read from a library made for alpha chains; its abundance is not meaningful.

TCRdb reanalysed the 5' RACE reads using MiXCR and keeps one entry per CDR3 protein. The data contain about 20,000 distinct CDR3 sequences, approximately 5.8% of them seen just once; the ten biggest clones take up 10%. The CDR3 sequence is 14 residues long. Germline V lookup: CDR1 SGHVS, CDR2 FQNEAQ. V lost 4 bases, J lost 4 bases, and 3 bases stayed unmatched. Time point given: sample taken at primary tumor resection. Material: lung tumor tissue, obtained at surgery. V is TRBV7-8 and J is TRBJ2-2; the match to TRBD2 covers 7 bases. This receptor was taken from a female donor with early-stage non-small cell lung cancer. The CDR3 spells CASSYPSGTGELFF. The CDR3 DNA follows: TGTGCCAGCAGCTACCCTAGCGGCACCGGGGAGCTGTTTTTT. Together with reference TRBV7-8 and TRBJ2-2, the CDR3 gives the full variable domain: GAGVSQSPRYKVAKRGQDVALRCDPISGHVSLFWYQQALGQGPEFLTYFQNEAQLDKSGLPSDRFFAERPEGSVSTLKIQRTQQEDSAVYLCASSYPSGTGELFFGEGSRLTVL.